This TCR beta chain was found in a study of T cell responses to AZD1222 COVID-19 vaccine. About the research overall: Recipients boosted at about 4 weeks or about 12 weeks are pooled.

CDR1 and CDR2 from the germline V gene are SNHLY and FYNNEI. The CDR3 covers 14 residues. J was trimmed by 4 bases and V by 2 bases; bases with no gene match: 4. Method: immunoSEQ multiplex PCR; TCRdb's copy keeps in-frame clones and lacks some. The sample lists about 76,000 clones; over 85% were seen once. This TCR came from an adult in good health. Specimen: peripheral blood, collected on day 0 of AZD1222 vaccination. V and J are TRBV2 and TRBJ2-7; 8 nucleotides match TRBD1. This chain's CDR3 is CASSEYRGTYEQYF. The CDR3 DNA reads as TGTGCCAGCAGTGAATACAGGGGGACTTACGAGCAGTACTTC. The whole variable domain, filled in from reference TRBV2 and TRBJ2-7, reads EPEVTQTPSHQVTQMGQEVILRCVPISNHLYFYWYRQILGQKVEFLVSFYNNEISEKSEIFDDQFSVERPDGSNFTLKIRSTKLEDSAMYFCASSEYRGTYEQYFGPGTRLTVT.